This paragraph covers one T cell receptor (beta chain) sequence. Its antigen is undetermined. Germline lookup yields CDR1 SNHLY and CDR2 FYNNEI. The CDR3 sequence is 16 residues long. The ends were cut back, 2 bases at V and 5 bases at J, with 19 bases in the middle. The data derive from a study of shared clonotypes between healthy human individuals. Assay used: immunoSEQ multiplex PCR; TCRdb lists only in-frame clones, some missing. The data show under 2,000,000 clones, about 94% seen once. Study-level results: Clonotype sharing levels among donors were expected to vary with sequencing depth.

CD45RO-negative cells were positively selected for CCR7, leaving out terminally differentiated effector memory CD45RA+ cells. The TCR was taken from a young man in good health. The sequenced sample consisted of naive CD8+ T cells sorted from blood. The genes are TRBV2 and TRBJ2-7; D uncertain. The CDR3 reads CASSERFAPGSNEQYF. The CDR3 DNA sequence: TGTGCCAGCAGTGAAAGATTCGCTCCGGGTAGCAACGAGCAGTACTTC.